The 9 T cell receptor beta chains below come from one sample, sequenced in a study of blood T cell repertoires in COVID-19. The protocol was immunoSEQ multiplex PCR, while the TCRdb copy is restricted to in-frame clones and leaves out a portion. The table lists 200,000 to 250,000 clones, around 81% of them singletons. Sequencing used peripheral blood. The receptors come from a woman of 80 years or more with COVID-19, enrolled during active disease.

CDR3 in DNA: TGTGCCAGCAGCCGGGACAGGGAACACTACGAGCAGTACTTC. Amino acids: CASSRDREHYEQYF. V gene TRBV21-1 combines with J gene TRBJ2-7; the table calls TRBD1, which could not be checked here. TRBV21-1 is shown as a pseudogene. CDR3 length equals 14 residues.

The chain has TRBV30 and TRBJ1-2; 9 bases line up with TRBD1. The CDR3 has 14 residues. The junction had 9 bases not matched to a gene; V was cut back by 7 bases and J by 3 bases. CDR1 and CDR2 (germline): GTSNPN, SVGIG (reference sequence). The CDR3 DNA is TGTGCCTTGGGGACAGGGTGGCAGGACTATGGCTACACCTTC. Translated, it gives CALGTGWQDYGYTF.

The rearrangement joins TRBV7-2 to TRBJ1-6; D is undetermined. V lost 4 bases to trimming and J lost 6 bases, with 7 bases between them. Germline values: CDR1 SGHTA, CDR2 FQGNSA. CDR3 size: 13 residues. This CDR3 is CASSSRPNSPLHF. The CDR3 DNA reads TGTGCCAGCAGCTCCCGTCCTAATTCACCCCTCCACTTT.

The chain joins TRBV28 to TRBJ1-5; 9 nucleotides agree with TRBD1. Germline V gives CDR1 MDHEN, CDR2 SYDVKM. Germline trimming cut 10 bases from V and 6 bases from J; bases unmatched to any gene: 7. The length of the CDR3 is 13 residues. DNA for the CDR3: TGTGCCACTACGGGACAGGGTGGTCAGCCCCAGCATTTT. Residues: CATTGQGGQPQHF.

The gene calls are TRBV9 and TRBJ2-3; 10 bases line up with TRBD2. V shed 3 bases and J 2 bases; nucleotides not matched to a gene: 9. The CDR3 is made up of 17 amino acids. The germline CDR1 and CDR2 sequences are SGDLS and YYNGEE. CDR3 amino acids: CASSAPGLAFPTDTQYF. CDR3 sequence (DNA): TGTGCCAGCAGCGCCCCGGGACTAGCGTTTCCCACAGATACGCAGTATTTT.

The V gene is TRBV5-1, the J gene TRBJ2-2, with D uncertain. Germline V gene sequence: CDR1 SGHRS, CDR2 YFSETQ. The CDR3 covers 13 residues. V lost 2 bases, J lost 3 bases, and 5 bases lay in between. Here the CDR3 reads CASSFGYTGELFF. In DNA, the CDR3 is TGCGCCAGCAGCTTCGGTTACACCGGGGAGCTGTTTTTT.

V and J are TRBV5-8 and TRBJ1-5; the match to TRBD1 covers 7 bases. V was pared by 4 bases and J by 8 bases, with 12 bases of the junction left unmatched. Looked up from germline, CDR1 is SGHTS and CDR2 is YDEGEE. CDR3 length equals 15 residues. The CDR3 DNA is TGTGCCAGCAGCGGTTTACAGGGGCTTTTTGAGCCCCAGCATTTT. Translation gives CASSGLQGLFEPQHF.

The genes are TRBV27 and TRBJ1-2; D possibly corresponds to TRBD1 (5 bases). The CDR3 contains 19 residues. Trimming took 6 bases from V and 3 from J, leaving 29 bases between them. The V gene's germline CDR1 is MNHEY and CDR2 SMNVEV (reference sequence). CDR3 coding DNA: TGTGCCAGCAGGTGGTCTTCTGACAGTCAGCCCTGGGGCGACTATGGCTACACCTTC. This translates into CASRWSSDSQPWGDYGYTF.

This chain uses TRBV3-1 (or the pseudogene TRBV3-2) with TRBJ2-5; 14 nucleotides match TRBD2. The CDR3 extends over 16 amino acids. J was trimmed by 5 bases and V by 4 bases; bases with no gene match: 6. Germline V CDR1 and CDR2: LGHDT, YNNKEL (reference sequence). CDR3 nucleotides: TGTGCCAGCAGCCTTGGACTAGCGGGGGGCCGGGAGACCCAGTACTTC. Residues: CASSLGLAGGRETQYF.